Given below is one T cell receptor beta chain in context. Its antigen target is currently unknown. Qualities for individual bases were not recorded, and no much larger clone is one base off. Explained via the paper, the time point label denotes: cells obtained before transplantation from donor or recipient. CD3+CD4+ and CD3+CD8+ populations were FACS-sorted from unstimulated pre-transplant donor and recipient cells taken from spleen or lymph nodes. These data come from a study of graft-versus-host responses after intestinal transplantation (dated by TCRdb to the early 2020s). Turning to the overall study: Recipients received multivisceral, liver-intestinal, or isolated intestinal transplants. Every recipient was given anti-thymocyte globulin induction, followed by 2 to 3 years of maintenance tacrolimus and steroids. After intestinal transplantation, graft-versus-host and host-versus-graft alloreactive T cell clones were followed in the graft, circulation and bone marrow using bulk TCR-beta CDR3 sequencing. Alloreactive clones were identified by sequencing pre-transplant mixed lymphocyte reaction products and comparing them with unstimulated pre-transplant donor and recipient T cells. A cohort of some 24 intestinal transplant recipients, including one retransplant, was enrolled, and 3 patients lacking pretransplant specimens were excluded. Donor T cell macrochimerism was defined as a peak of at least 4% donor T cells among recipient peripheral blood mononuclear cells. Samples from a few later patients were sequenced in-house on an Illumina MiSeq with MiXCR processing rather than by the commercial service. Broader findings and caveats from the paper: Early after transplant, peak levels of circulating GvH clones were associated with declines in HvG clones. High GvH to HvG T cell clonal ratios were observed in the allografts of patients with donor T cell macrochimerism. The relatively low number and heterogeneity of intestinal transplant patients limited the conclusions. GvH clones were found in recipient bone marrow, and some of the GvH clones appeared earlier in ileal mucosa or blood, which is consistent with an intestinal mucosal origin.

The receptor library was made with the immunoSEQ multiplex PCR assay. For most patients, genomic DNA was isolated with the Qiagen DNeasy Blood and Tissue Kit and sent frozen to Adaptive Biotechnologies for TCR sequencing. Adaptive Biotechnologies carried out high-throughput TCR-beta CDR3 sequencing of genomic DNA for most patients. On the study's bioinformatics: TCR sequencing data for some 19 patients were retrieved from Adaptive's ImmunoSEQ software; a few other patients were processed with MiXCR and VDJtools. To correct CD4 versus CD8 sorting errors, any sequence found in both subsets at a frequency ratio below 5:1 was removed. CDR3 nucleotide sequences shared between donor and recipient were removed because their origin could not be assigned. To be classed as alloreactive, a clone needed at least 2-fold expansion over unstimulated cells and a minimum CFSE-low frequency of 0.002% (template counts) or 0.001% (read counts). Clones were considered mappable if detected in sequenced pre-transplant spleen, lymph node, or MLR CFSE-low populations of the donor or recipient. The cumulative frequency of alloreactive clones was calculated as a percentage of all sequences, weighted by copy number. TCRdb mirrors the immuneACCESS table, restricted to in-frame sequences. Some clones are absent from its copies; in checked studies, under half trace to an unresolved V gene, and the reason for the others is unknown. V and J calls and clone size are copied from that table; D and trimming were computed from the DNA. The sample includes tens of thousands of clones, with approximately 94% observed a single time. The top ten clonotypes cover roughly 0.4% of the sample.

From V the trimming removes 3 bases and from J it removes 1 base, while the gene matches leave 6 bases of the junction unaccounted for. The CDR3 spans 16 residues, from the cysteine through the phenylalanine. Only CDR3 DNA is held: 48 bases, read in frame from base 1. CDR1 and CDR2 are drawn from the germline V gene (reference sequence): LNHNV, YYDKDF. The V and J genes are TRBV15 and TRBJ2-4, and 7 junctional nucleotides match TRBD1. The TCR originated in a human donor who was the organ donor for an intestinal transplant. This material consisted of unstimulated CD4+ T cells sorted from spleen or lymph node cells, taken before transplant. The DNA sequence reads TGTGCCACCAGCAGGGCAGGGGGTTGGGCCAAAAACATTCAGTACTTC. This gives the protein CATSRAGGWAKNIQYF.